Sequencing of this T cell receptor beta chain was carried out in a study of Ad26.COV2.S vaccination and SARS-CoV-2 variants. About the study: In the study, Ad26.COV2.S was injected intramuscularly once, or twice 56 days apart.

TCRdb's table, derived via immunoSEQ multiplex PCR, lists solely in-frame clones and lacks some. The sample contains about 400,000 clones, around 89% of which appear only once. Study-level findings and limits: After vaccination, reports described spike-specific CD8+ and CD4+ T cell responses as showing substantial breadth. Similar non-spike TCR breadth was observed in recipients of vaccine and of placebo. An underestimation of total T cell responses may have resulted from the TCR breadth and depth analyses.

In its sample, this clone was seen a few times. Its specificity is not known. Treatment given: 15 to 20 received Ad26.COV2.S at low or high dose, single or two shots; 5 received placebo; per-sample allocation not given. Material that was analyzed had been drawn on day 63 after the first vaccine or placebo injection. This CDR3 has 13 residues. The germline gives CDR1 SGHTS, CDR2 YDEGEE. V shed 1 base and J shed 0 bases, with 2 bases lying between them. The TCR originated in a person aged 18 to 59 who received the Ad26.COV2.S COVID-19 vaccine or a placebo. This material consisted of peripheral blood, taken in a trial of Ad26.COV2.S vaccine versus placebo. The chain couples TRBV5-8 to TRBJ1-5; D remains ambiguous. The CDR3 DNA is TGTGCCAGCAGCTTGTATAGCAATCAGCCCCAGCATTTT. Encoded protein: CASSLYSNQPQHF.